Below are 13 T cell receptor beta chains sequenced from a single sample in a study of T cell responses to AZD1222 COVID-19 vaccine. Sequencing was performed with immunoSEQ multiplex PCR; in TCRdb, only in-frame clones are kept and a portion is missing. The sample contains some 150,000 clones, 88% of which appear only once. The material sequenced was peripheral blood, taken after recovery from COVID-19. Source of these receptors: an adult who had recovered from COVID-19.

The V and J genes are TRBV2 and TRBJ1-6; 8 nucleotides agree with TRBD1. The CDR3 length is 14 residues. V shed 6 bases and J 9 bases; nucleotides not matched to a gene: 7. Germline loops: CDR1 SNHLY, CDR2 FYNNEI. The CDR3, as DNA: TGTGCCAGCAGGGTGGACAGGGATGGTTCACCCCTCCACTTT. As protein: CASRVDRDGSPLHF. The full variable domain, completed using reference TRBV2 and TRBJ1-6, is EPEVTQTPSHQVTQMGQEVILRCVPISNHLYFYWYRQILGQKVEFLVSFYNNEISEKSEIFDDQFSVERPDGSNFTLKIRSTKLEDSAMYFCASRVDRDGSPLHFGNGTRLTVT.

The chain carries TRBV3-1 (or the pseudogene TRBV3-2) and TRBJ2-5; D remains ambiguous. Per germline, CDR1 LGHDT and CDR2 YNNKEL (reference sequence). V lost 3 bases and J 7 bases, leaving 6 bases between the germline ends. The CDR3 is 11 amino acids. The CDR3 spells CASSHPPTQYF. The CDR3 bases are TGTGCCAGCAGCCACCCTCCGACCCAGTACTTC.

The J gene is TRBJ1-1, the V gene TRBV18; 7 bases fit TRBD1. The V gene end was trimmed by 1 base and the J gene end by 1 base; junction bases not matched to a gene: 3. The CDR3 contains 15 residues. Germline CDR1 reads KGHSH; CDR2 reads LQKENI. In DNA, the CDR3 is TGTGCCAGCTCACCACTTGGGACAGCGAACACTGAAGCTTTCTTT. This translates into CASSPLGTANTEAFF.

The rearrangement joins TRBV14 to TRBJ2-1; D is perhaps TRBD1 (7 bases). The CDR3 has 16 residues. Germline CDR1 and CDR2: SGHDN and FVKESK. Trimming removed 6 bases at V and 4 bases at J, with 19 bases between. DNA for the CDR3: TGTGCCAGCAGACGCGGCGGGACAGCCTCTTACAATGAGCAGTTCTTC. Translated, it gives CASRRGGTASYNEQFF.

This rearrangement joins TRBV28 to TRBJ2-7, with D perhaps being TRBD1 or TRBD2 (7 bases each). This CDR3 has 16 amino acids. Trimming cost V 6 bases and J 5 bases, with 23 bases left between them. CDR1 is MDHEN and CDR2 is SYDVKM in the germline V gene. CDR3 sequence: CASRPTGEGMGDEQYF. The CDR3 DNA is TGTGCCAGCAGACCTACAGGGGAGGGGATGGGGGACGAGCAGTACTTC.

This clone was seen only a few times. The rearrangement joins TRBV6-2 or TRBV6-3 to TRBJ2-1, with 10 bases lining up with TRBD2. V was pared by 2 bases and J by 6 bases, with 13 bases of the junction left unmatched. The CDR3 covers 18 residues. The germline V gene encodes CDR1 MNHEY and CDR2 SVGEGT. The CDR3 loop is CASSYPDQRGGSFNEQFF. The CDR3 DNA follows: TGTGCCAGCAGTTACCCAGATCAGCGGGGGGGTTCATTCAATGAGCAGTTCTTC.

This chain uses TRBV14 with TRBJ2-1; maybe TRBD1 (6 bases). This CDR3 is built from 16 residues. Germline-derived CDR1 and CDR2 are SGHDN and FVKESK. V was clipped by 2 bases and J by 7 bases, with 18 bases between them. The CDR3 DNA is TGTGCCAGCAGCCAATACGGTGGGGGCGCTGGAAATGAGCAGTTCTTC. This encodes CASSQYGGGAGNEQFF.

The gene calls are TRBV6-5 and TRBJ1-4; the D gene is possibly TRBD1 (5 bases). Deletions cut 6 bases from V and 4 bases from J, with 9 bases between. This CDR3 spans 13 amino acids. Per the germline V gene, CDR1 is MNHEY and CDR2 is SVGAGI. Here the CDR3 reads CASSSGYNEKLFF. The CDR3 coding sequence is TGTGCCAGCAGCTCAGGGTATAATGAAAAACTGTTTTTT.

This clone was counted once. The gene calls are TRBV18 and TRBJ2-7, with a tentative D call TRBD2 (5 bases). The CDR3 runs to 14 residues. The germline V gene encodes CDR1 KGHSH and CDR2 LQKENI. Trimming took 2 bases from V and 7 from J, leaving 15 bases between them. CDR3 nucleotide sequence: TGTGCCAGCTCACCAAGGGTTAGCACTAGGGAGCAGTACTTC. This gives the protein CASSPRVSTREQYF.

The rearrangement uses TRBV10-3 and TRBJ2-1, with 8 bases aligning to TRBD2. The CDR3 loop spans 13 amino acids. The junction had 3 bases not matched to a gene; V was cut back by 7 bases and J by 4 bases. CDR1 and CDR2 from the germline V gene are ENHRY and SYGVKD. The CDR3 DNA sequence: TGTGCCATCAAGCGGGAGAATTACAATGAGCAGTTCTTC. Amino acid sequence: CAIKRENYNEQFF.

This chain links TRBV7-9 with TRBJ1-5; a possible D gene is TRBD1 (6 bases). V was shortened by 4 bases and J by 4 bases, with 17 bases between the two germline ends. There are 16 residues in the CDR3. Germline assignment: CDR1 SEHNR and CDR2 FQNEAQ (reference sequence). The CDR3 region has the DNA TGTGCCAGCAGCTCATCCCTACAGGGTCCGAATCAGCCCCAGCATTTT. Amino acid sequence: CASSSSLQGPNQPQHF.

The V gene is TRBV29-1, the J gene TRBJ1-3, with TRBD1 identical over 8 bases. CDR3 length: 13 residues. Unmatched junction bases numbered 4, after V lost 7 bases and J lost 2 bases. Germline V lookup: CDR1 SQVTM, CDR2 ANQGSEA. The CDR3 DNA is TGCAGCGGCCAGGGGGCGCCTGGAAACACCATATATTTT. Translating gives CSGQGAPGNTIYF.

The chain is built from TRBV5-1 and TRBJ2-1, with TRBD2 matching 11 bases. The V and J ends lost 5 bases and 6 bases, in that order; junction bases with no gene match: 10. The CDR3 runs to 16 residues. Germline loops: CDR1 SGHRS, CDR2 YFSETQ. CDR3 residues: CASRLTGTSGSNEQFF. DNA of the CDR3: TGCGCCAGCAGACTCACCGGGACTAGCGGAAGCAATGAGCAGTTCTTC.